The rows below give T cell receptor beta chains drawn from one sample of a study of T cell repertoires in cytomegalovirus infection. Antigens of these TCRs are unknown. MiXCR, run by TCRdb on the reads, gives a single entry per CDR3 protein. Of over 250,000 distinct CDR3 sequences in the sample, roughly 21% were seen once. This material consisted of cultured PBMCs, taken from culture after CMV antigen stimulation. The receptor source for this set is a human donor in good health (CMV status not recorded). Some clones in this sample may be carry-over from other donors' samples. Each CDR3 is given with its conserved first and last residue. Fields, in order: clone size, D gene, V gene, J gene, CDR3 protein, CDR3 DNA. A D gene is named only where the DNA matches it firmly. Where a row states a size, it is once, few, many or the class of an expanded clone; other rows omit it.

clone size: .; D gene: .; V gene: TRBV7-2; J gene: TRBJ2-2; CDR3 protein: CASSLVGGTGELFF; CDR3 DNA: TGTGCCAGCAGCTTAGTCGGAGGCACCGGGGAGCTGTTTTTT
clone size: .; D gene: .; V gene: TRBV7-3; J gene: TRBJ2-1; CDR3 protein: CASSLTDAYNEQFF; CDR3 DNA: TGTGCCAGCAGCTTAACAGACGCCTACAATGAGCAGTTCTTC
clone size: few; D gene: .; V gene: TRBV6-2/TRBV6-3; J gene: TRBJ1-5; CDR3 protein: CASRKGGRGSNQPQHF; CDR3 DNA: TGTGCCAGCAGAAAAGGGGGGAGAGGAAGCAATCAGCCCCAGCATTTT
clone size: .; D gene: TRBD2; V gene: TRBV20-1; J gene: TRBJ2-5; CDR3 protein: CSAGRGETQYF; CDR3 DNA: TGCAGTGCTGGGAGGGGAGAGACCCAGTACTTC
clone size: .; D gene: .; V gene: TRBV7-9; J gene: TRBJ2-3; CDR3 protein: CASSLVGRGGDTQYF; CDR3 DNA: TGTGCCAGCAGCTTAGTCGGCCGAGGGGGAGATACGCAGTATTTT
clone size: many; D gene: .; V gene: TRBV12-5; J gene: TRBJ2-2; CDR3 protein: CASGLVRGYSHTGELFF; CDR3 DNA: TGTGCTAGTGGTTTGGTACGAGGCTACTCCCACACCGGGGAGCTGTTTTTT
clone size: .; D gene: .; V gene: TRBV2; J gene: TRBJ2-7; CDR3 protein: CASRAGTTSYEQYF; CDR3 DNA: TGTGCCAGTAGAGCCGGGACCACCTCCTACGAGCAGTACTTC
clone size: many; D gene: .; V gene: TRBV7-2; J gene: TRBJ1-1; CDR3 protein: CASGTDGNTEAFF; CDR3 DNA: TGTGCCAGCGGGACGGACGGGAACACTGAAGCTTTCTTT
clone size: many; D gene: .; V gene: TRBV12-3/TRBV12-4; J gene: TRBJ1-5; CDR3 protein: CASSLVVGVGQPQHF; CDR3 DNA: TGTGCCAGCAGTTTAGTTGTAGGGGTCGGTCAGCCCCAGCATTTT
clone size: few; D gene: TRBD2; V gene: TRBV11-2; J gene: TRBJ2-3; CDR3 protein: CASRHGLAGGGGTDTQYF; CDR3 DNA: TGTGCCAGCAGGCATGGACTAGCGGGAGGGGGGGGAACAGATACGCAGTATTTT
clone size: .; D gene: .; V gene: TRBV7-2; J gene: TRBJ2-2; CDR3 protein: CASSSVHWNGELFF; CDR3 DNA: TGTGCCAGCAGCTCGGTTCACTGGAACGGGGAGCTGTTTTTT
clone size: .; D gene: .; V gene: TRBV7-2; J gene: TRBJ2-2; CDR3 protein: CASSLKPPGGKNTGELFF; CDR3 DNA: TGTGCCAGCAGCCTAAAACCCCCCGGCGGCAAGAACACCGGGGAGCTGTTTTTT
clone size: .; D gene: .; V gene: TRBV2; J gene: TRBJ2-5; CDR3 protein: CASSGPGEQGETQYF; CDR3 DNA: TGTGCCAGCAGTGGCCCCGGGGAGCAAGGGGAGACCCAGTACTTC
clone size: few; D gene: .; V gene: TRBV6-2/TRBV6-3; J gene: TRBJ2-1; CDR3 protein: CASGHNEQFF; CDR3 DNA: TGTGCCAGCGGACACAATGAGCAGTTCTTC
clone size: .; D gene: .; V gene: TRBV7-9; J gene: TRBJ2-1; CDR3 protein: CASSLTHEQFF; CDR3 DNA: TGTGCCAGCAGCTTAACGCATGAGCAGTTCTTC
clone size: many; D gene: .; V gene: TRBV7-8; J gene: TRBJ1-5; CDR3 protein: CASTRIEGLNQPQHF; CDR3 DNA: TGTGCCAGCACTAGGATAGAAGGACTCAATCAGCCCCAGCATTTT
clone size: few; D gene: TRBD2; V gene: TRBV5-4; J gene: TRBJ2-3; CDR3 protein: CASSRTSGSSTDTQYF; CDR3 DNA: TGTGCCAGCAGCCGGACTAGCGGATCTAGCACAGATACGCAGTATTTT
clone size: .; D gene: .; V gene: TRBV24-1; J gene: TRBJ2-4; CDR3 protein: CATSDPGLANIQYF; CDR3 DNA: TGTGCCACCAGTGATCCGGGCCTCGCGAACATTCAGTACTTC
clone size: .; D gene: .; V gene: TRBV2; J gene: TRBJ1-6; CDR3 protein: CASRDLGGSPLHF; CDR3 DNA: TGTGCCAGTCGGGACTTAGGAGGTTCACCCCTCCACTTT
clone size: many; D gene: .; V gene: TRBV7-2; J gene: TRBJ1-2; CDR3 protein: CASSFLPANYGYTF; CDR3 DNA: TGTGCCAGCAGCTTCCTGCCAGCTAACTATGGCTACACCTTC
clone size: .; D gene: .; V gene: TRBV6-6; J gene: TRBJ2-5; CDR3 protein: CASSGGRASQETQYF; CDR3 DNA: TGTGCCAGCAGTGGTGGCAGGGCATCCCAAGAGACCCAGTACTTC
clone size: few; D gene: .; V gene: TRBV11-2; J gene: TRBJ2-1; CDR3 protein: CASSFGGIDYNEQFF; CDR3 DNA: TGTGCCAGCAGCTTCGGCGGGATTGACTACAATGAGCAGTTCTTC
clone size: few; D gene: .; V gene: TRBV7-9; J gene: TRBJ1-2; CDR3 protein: CASSLGLYGYTF; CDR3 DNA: TGTGCCAGCAGCCTGGGACTCTATGGCTACACCTTC
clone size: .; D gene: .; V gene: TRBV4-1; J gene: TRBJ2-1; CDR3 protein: CASSHRPFIDEQFF; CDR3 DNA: TGCGCCAGCAGCCACCGCCCTTTTATAGATGAGCAGTTCTTC
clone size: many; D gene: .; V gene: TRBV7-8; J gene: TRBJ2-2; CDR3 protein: CASSSVIGALETGELFF; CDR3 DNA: TGTGCCAGCAGCTCCGTTATCGGGGCCCTGGAGACCGGGGAGCTGTTTTTT
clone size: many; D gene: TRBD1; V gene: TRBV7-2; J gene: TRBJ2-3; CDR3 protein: CASSPSRTGFTDTQYF; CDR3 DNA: TGTGCCAGCAGCCCTTCCCGGACAGGGTTCACAGATACGCAGTATTTT
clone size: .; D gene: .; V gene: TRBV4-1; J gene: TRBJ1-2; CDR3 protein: CASSQDPGFGYTF; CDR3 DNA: TGCGCCAGCAGCCAAGACCCCGGGTTCGGCTACACCTTC
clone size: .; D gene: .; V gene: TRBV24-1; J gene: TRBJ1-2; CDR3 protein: CATSDSVGGASGYTF; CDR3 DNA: TGTGCCACCAGTGATTCCGTGGGGGGCGCATCTGGCTACACCTTC
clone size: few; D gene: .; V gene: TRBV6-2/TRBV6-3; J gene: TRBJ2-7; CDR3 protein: CASSSGVQTYEQYF; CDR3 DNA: TGTGCCAGCAGTAGCGGAGTACAGACCTACGAGCAGTACTTC
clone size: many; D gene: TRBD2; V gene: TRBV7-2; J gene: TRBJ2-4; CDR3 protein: CASSLRTSGRQQYF; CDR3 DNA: TGTGCCAGCAGCTTACGGACTAGCGGGAGGCAACAGTACTTC
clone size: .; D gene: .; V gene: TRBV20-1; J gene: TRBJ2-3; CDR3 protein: CSADIRAGTDTQYF; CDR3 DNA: TGCAGTGCTGACATCCGGGCGGGAACAGATACGCAGTATTTT
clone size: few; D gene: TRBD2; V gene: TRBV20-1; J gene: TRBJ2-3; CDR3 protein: CSARLAGGPGDTQYF; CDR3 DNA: TGCAGTGCTAGACTGGCGGGAGGGCCCGGAGATACGCAGTATTTT
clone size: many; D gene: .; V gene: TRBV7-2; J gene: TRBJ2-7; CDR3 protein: CASSLMSREQYF; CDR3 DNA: TGTGCCAGCAGCTTAATGTCACGCGAGCAGTACTTC
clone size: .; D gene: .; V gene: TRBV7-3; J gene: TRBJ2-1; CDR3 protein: CASSYRPEQFF; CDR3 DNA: TGTGCCAGCAGCTACCGACCCGAGCAGTTCTTC
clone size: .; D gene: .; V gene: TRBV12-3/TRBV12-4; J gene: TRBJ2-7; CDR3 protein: CASSSTVESYEQYF; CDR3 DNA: TGTGCCAGCAGTTCGACAGTAGAATCCTACGAGCAGTACTTC
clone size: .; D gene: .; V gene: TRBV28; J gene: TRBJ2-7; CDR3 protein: CASSLGGRGKFSYEQYF; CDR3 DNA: TGTGCCAGCAGTTTAGGGGGGCGGGGTAAATTCTCCTACGAGCAGTACTTC
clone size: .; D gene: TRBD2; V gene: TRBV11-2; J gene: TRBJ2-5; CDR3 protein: CASSLSRTSGQETQYF; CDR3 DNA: TGTGCCAGCAGCTTGTCCAGGACTAGCGGGCAAGAGACCCAGTACTTC
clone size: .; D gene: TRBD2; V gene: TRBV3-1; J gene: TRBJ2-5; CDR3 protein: CASSPWTSGRGETQYF; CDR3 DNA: TGTGCCAGCAGCCCCTGGACTAGCGGGAGAGGAGAGACCCAGTACTTC
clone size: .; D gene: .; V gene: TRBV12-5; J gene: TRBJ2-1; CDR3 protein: CASGLGYNNNEQFF; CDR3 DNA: TGTGCTAGTGGTTTAGGGTATAATAACAATGAGCAGTTCTTC
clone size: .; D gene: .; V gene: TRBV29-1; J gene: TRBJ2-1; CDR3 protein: CSVDNADSYNEQFF; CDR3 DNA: TGCAGCGTTGATAATGCTGACTCCTACAATGAGCAGTTCTTC